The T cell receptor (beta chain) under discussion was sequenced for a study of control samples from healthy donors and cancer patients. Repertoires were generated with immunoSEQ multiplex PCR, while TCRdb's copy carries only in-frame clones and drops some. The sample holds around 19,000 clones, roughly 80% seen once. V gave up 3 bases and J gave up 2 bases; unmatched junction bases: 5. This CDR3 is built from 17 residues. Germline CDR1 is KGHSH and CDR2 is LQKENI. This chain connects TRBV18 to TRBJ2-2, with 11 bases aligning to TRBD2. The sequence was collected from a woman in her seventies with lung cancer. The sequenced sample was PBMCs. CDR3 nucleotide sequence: TGTGCCAGCTCACCGCTACTAGCGGGAGCTAACACCGGGGAGCTGTTTTTT. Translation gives CASSPLLAGANTGELFF.